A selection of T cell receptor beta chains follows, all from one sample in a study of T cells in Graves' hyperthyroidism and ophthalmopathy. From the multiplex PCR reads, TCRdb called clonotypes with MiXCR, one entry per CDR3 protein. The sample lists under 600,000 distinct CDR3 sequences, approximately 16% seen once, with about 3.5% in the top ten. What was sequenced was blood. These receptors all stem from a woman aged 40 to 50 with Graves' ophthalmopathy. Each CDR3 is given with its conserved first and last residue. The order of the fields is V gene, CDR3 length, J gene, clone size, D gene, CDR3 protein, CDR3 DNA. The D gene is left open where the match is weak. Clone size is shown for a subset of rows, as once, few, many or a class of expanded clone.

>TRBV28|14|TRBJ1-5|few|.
CASSVLDGNQPQHF
TGTGCCAGCAGTGTCCTCGACGGAAATCAACCCCAGCATTTT
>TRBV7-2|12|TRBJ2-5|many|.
CASSLYGGYQYF
TGTGCCAGCAGCTTATACGGGGGTTATCAGTACTTC
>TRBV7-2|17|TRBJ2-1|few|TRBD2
CASSFGPGLAGVSERFF
TGTGCCAGCAGCTTTGGACCGGGACTAGCGGGAGTCAGTGAGCGGTTCTTC
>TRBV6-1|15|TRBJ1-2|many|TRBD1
CATNKAGTGGFGYTF
TGTGCCACCAACAAAGCCGGGACAGGGGGTTTTGGCTACACCTTC
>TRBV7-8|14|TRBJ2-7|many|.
CASSFGQPTYEQYF
TGTGCCAGCAGCTTCGGACAGCCGACCTACGAGCAGTACTTC
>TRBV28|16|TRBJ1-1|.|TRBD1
CASSNPGQGALTEAFF
TGTGCCAGCAGTAACCCGGGACAGGGGGCCCTCACTGAAGCTTTCTTT
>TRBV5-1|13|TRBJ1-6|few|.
CASTRTDNSPLHF
TGCGCCAGCACTCGGACAGATAATTCACCCCTCCACTTT
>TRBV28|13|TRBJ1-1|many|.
CASTTTIITEAFF
TGTGCCAGCACCACGACTATAATCACTGAAGCTTTCTTT
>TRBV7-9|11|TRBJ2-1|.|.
CASSFVEEQFF
TGTGCCAGCAGCTTCGTGGAAGAGCAGTTCTTC
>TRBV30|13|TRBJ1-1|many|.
CACVPGSGTEAFF
TGTGCCTGCGTGCCAGGGAGCGGCACTGAAGCTTTCTTT
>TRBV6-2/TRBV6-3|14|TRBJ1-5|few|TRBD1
CASSYGDSSQPQHF
TGTGCCAGCAGTTACGGGGACAGTTCACAGCCCCAGCATTTT
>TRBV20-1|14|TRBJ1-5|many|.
CSAREQGNGQPQHF
TGCAGTGCTAGAGAGCAGGGGAATGGACAGCCCCAGCATTTT
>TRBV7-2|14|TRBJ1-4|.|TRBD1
CASSKDRAVEKLFF
TGTGCCAGCAGCAAGGACAGGGCAGTTGAAAAACTGTTTTTT
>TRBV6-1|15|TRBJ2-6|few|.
CASTYLSSGANVLTF
TGTGCCAGCACATACTTGAGCTCTGGGGCCAACGTCCTGACTTTC
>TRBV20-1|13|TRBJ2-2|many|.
CSAREHSAGELFF
TGCAGTGCTAGAGAGCACAGCGCCGGGGAGCTGTTTTTT
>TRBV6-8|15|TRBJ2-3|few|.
CASSYLPARTDTQYF
TGTGCCAGCAGTTACCTGCCAGCCAGGACAGATACGCAGTATTTT
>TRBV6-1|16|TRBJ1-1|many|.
CASSSPYGGMNTEAFF
TGTGCCAGCAGTTCACCCTACGGGGGTATGAACACTGAAGCTTTCTTT
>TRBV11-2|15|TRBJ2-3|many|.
CASSLAQGLTDTQYF
TGTGCCAGCAGCTTAGCGCAGGGGCTAACAGATACGCAGTATTTT
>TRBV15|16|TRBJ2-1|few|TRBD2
CATSRDAGLAGREQFF
TGTGCCACCAGCAGAGATGCGGGACTAGCGGGAAGGGAGCAGTTCTTC
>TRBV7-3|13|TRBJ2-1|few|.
CASSPSGLNEQFF
TGTGCCAGCAGCCCTTCGGGTCTCAATGAGCAGTTCTTC
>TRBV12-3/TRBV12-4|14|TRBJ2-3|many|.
CASSVGGPQDTQYF
TGTGCCAGCAGCGTAGGAGGGCCCCAAGATACGCAGTATTTT
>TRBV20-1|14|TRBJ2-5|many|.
CSASRVRGQETQYF
TGCAGTGCTAGTAGGGTCCGGGGGCAAGAGACCCAGTACTTC
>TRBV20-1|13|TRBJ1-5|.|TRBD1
CSVLRDRNQPQHF
TGCAGTGTTCTCCGGGACAGAAATCAGCCCCAGCATTTT
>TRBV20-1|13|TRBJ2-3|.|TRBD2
CSARGGGGDTQYF
TGCAGTGCCCGCGGGGGGGGGGGGGATACGCAGTATTTT
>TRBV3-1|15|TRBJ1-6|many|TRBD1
CASSQVRQGNSPLHF
TGTGCCAGCAGCCAAGTCAGACAGGGCAATTCACCCCTCCACTTT
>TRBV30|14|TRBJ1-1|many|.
CAWSVPAGNTEAFF
TGTGCCTGGAGTGTACCGGCAGGGAACACTGAAGCTTTCTTT
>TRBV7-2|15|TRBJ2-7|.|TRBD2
CASSLGAGAGYEQYF
TGTGCCAGCAGCTTAGGAGCGGGGGCTGGCTACGAGCAGTACTTC
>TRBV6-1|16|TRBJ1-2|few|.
CASSEAGGKQLYGYTF
TGTGCCAGCAGTGAAGCCGGGGGAAAGCAACTCTATGGCTACACCTTC
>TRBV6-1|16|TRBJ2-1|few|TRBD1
CASKRRQGGTTSEQFF
TGTGCCAGCAAGCGACGACAGGGCGGCACTACTAGTGAGCAGTTCTTC
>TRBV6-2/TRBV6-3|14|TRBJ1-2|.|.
CASSYSTGPFGYTF
TGTGCCAGCAGTTACTCGACGGGGCCTTTTGGCTACACCTTC
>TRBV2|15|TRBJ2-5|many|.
CASQGGWGLTETQYF
TGTGCCAGCCAAGGGGGATGGGGACTGACAGAGACCCAGTACTTC
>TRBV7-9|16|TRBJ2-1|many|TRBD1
CASSLGQGAPYNEQFF
TGTGCCAGCAGCTTAGGACAGGGGGCCCCCTACAATGAGCAGTTCTTC
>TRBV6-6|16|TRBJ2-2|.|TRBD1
CASSYDTGENTGELFF
TGTGCCAGCAGTTACGATACAGGGGAAAACACCGGGGAGCTGTTTTTT
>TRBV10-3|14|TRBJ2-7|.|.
CAISERQESYEQYF
TGTGCCATCAGTGAGAGGCAGGAGTCCTACGAGCAGTACTTC
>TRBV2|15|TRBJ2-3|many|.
CASRLGLLSTDTQYF
TGTGCCAGCAGGCTCGGTCTTTTGAGCACAGATACGCAGTATTTT
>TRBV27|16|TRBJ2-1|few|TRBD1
CASTFGNRGLIDEQFF
TGTGCCAGCACCTTCGGTAACAGGGGGCTGATAGATGAGCAGTTCTTC
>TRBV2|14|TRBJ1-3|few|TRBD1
CASREQGAGNTIYF
TGTGCCAGCAGAGAACAGGGGGCTGGAAACACCATATATTTT
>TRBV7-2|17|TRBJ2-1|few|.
CASSSKGGGLGGNEQFF
TGTGCCAGCAGCTCTAAAGGCGGCGGCCTAGGGGGCAATGAGCAGTTCTTC
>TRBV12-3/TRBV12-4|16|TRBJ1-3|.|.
CASSLPPLFSGNTIYF
TGTGCCAGCAGTTTGCCCCCCTTATTCTCTGGAAACACCATATATTTT
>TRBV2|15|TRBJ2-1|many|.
CASSLAPPSYNEQFF
TGTGCCAGCAGTCTCGCCCCCCCCTCCTACAATGAGCAGTTCTTC
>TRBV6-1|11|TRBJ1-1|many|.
CATTGNTEAFF
TGTGCCACGACCGGGAACACTGAAGCTTTCTTT